The 27 T cell receptor beta chains presented below share a single source sample, sequenced in a study of post-analysis software for immune sequencing data. For these TCRs, the target antigens are not known. The library was made from cDNA and included unique molecular identifiers. TCRdb reprocessed the PCR reads with MiXCR, giving one entry per CDR3 protein. This table has hundreds of thousands of distinct CDR3 sequences, roughly 29% appearing once. Study-wide points: Several TRBV segments occurring more often in patients than controls included TRBV5-6, TRBV5-1 and TRBV20-1.

The specimen was blood. These receptors came from a girl aged 5-17 years with multiple sclerosis.

This sequence joins TRBV3-1 and TRBJ2-1; no firm D call. V was clipped by 1 base and J by 8 bases, with 12 bases between them. Germline values: CDR1 LGHDT, CDR2 YNNKEL (reference sequence). The CDR3 has 14 residues. CDR3 residues: CASSQVPGSYEQFF. Here the CDR3 DNA reads TGTGCCAGCAGCCAAGTGCCGGGTTCCTATGAGCAGTTCTTC.

This clonotype occurred a few times. V gene TRBV15 combines with J gene TRBJ1-5; 10 bases line up with TRBD1. The CDR3 consists of 13 residues. CDR1 and CDR2 (germline): LNHNV, YYDKDF (reference sequence). Germline trimming cut 5 bases from V and 12 bases from J; bases unmatched to any gene: 7. The CDR3 reads CATSDRRDRGQHF. The CDR3 DNA follows: TGTGCCACCAGCGATCGACGGGACAGGGGCCAGCATTTT.

This clonotype was detected a few times. This chain uses TRBV4-2 with TRBJ2-3; 16 bases are shared with TRBD2. The germline V gene has CDR1 LGHNA and CDR2 YNFKEQ. CDR3 length: 16 residues. The trim removed 4 bases at V and 5 bases at J, leaving 3 bases unmatched. For the CDR3, the DNA is TGTGCCAGCAGCCCCGGGACTAGCGGGGGGGAAGATACGCAGTATTTT. Its protein is CASSPGTSGGEDTQYF.

The V call is TRBV4-3, the J call TRBJ2-5; possible D gene TRBD1, 5 bases. Trimming pared 2 bases from V and 5 bases from J, leaving 15 bases between. Per the germline V gene, CDR1 is LGHNA and CDR2 is YSLEER. The CDR3 covers 15 residues. The CDR3 DNA reads as TGCGCCAGCAGCCAAAATTTGGCAGGGTCGGAGACCCAGTACTTC. It translates to CASSQNLAGSETQYF.

This clonotype came up once. It may be a read error: a sequence one base away is much more abundant. The V gene is TRBV29-1, the J gene TRBJ1-2, with D perhaps TRBD1 (5 bases). Germline V lookup: CDR1 SQVTM, CDR2 ANQGSEA. The CDR3 covers 15 residues. The V and J ends lost 2 bases and 4 bases respectively, with 17 bases between them. CDR3 DNA: TGCAGCGTTGAAAAGCGGCGGGGCCGGGGCTATGGCTACACCTTC. It encodes CSVEKRRGRGYGYTF.

The genes are TRBV7-2 and TRBJ2-3, with 9 bases that match TRBD2. Germline V gene data show CDR1 as SGHTA and CDR2 as FQGNSA. V was clipped by 4 bases and J by 1 base; unmatched bases: 9. The CDR3 spans 17 residues. The CDR3: CASSSQGLAGGTDTQYF. The CDR3 region has the DNA TGTGCCAGCAGCTCCCAGGGGTTAGCGGGGGGCACAGATACGCAGTATTTT.

The J gene is TRBJ1-2, the V gene TRBV29-1; perhaps TRBD1 as D (6 bases). Looked up from germline, CDR1 is SQVTM and CDR2 is ANQGSEA. This CDR3 comprises 16 residues. The ends were cut back, 3 bases at V and 3 bases at J, with 20 bases in the middle. The CDR3 DNA is TGCAGCGTTGAGCACGACAGGTGGGGCGGCGACTATGGCTACACCTTC. Amino acid sequence: CSVEHDRWGGDYGYTF.

This chain links TRBV5-1 with TRBJ2-5; 9 bases are a match to TRBD2. CDR1 SGHRS and CDR2 YFSETQ come from the germline V gene. The trim removed 4 bases at V and 0 bases at J, leaving 7 bases unmatched. The CDR3 has 16 residues. DNA of the CDR3: TGCGCCAGCAGCCCGGGACTAGCTTTTAACCAAGAGACCCAGTACTTC. Its protein is CASSPGLAFNQETQYF.

Only a few counts were recorded for this clonotype. The gene calls are TRBV28 and TRBJ2-3; D not resolved. Germline CDR1 and CDR2: MDHEN and SYDVKM. This CDR3 contains 12 residues. V lost 3 bases to trimming and J lost 8 bases, with 9 bases between them. CDR3 loop: CASSLPLLTQYF. As DNA, the CDR3 is TGTGCCAGCAGTTTGCCCCTACTTACGCAGTATTTT.

The chain couples TRBV6-1 to TRBJ2-5; D might be TRBD2 (6 bases). V was shortened by 6 bases and J by 5 bases, with 19 bases between the two germline ends. Germline loops: CDR1 MNHNS, CDR2 SASEGT. The CDR3 is made up of 15 amino acids. The CDR3 is CASSPSRRARETQYF. CDR3 DNA: TGTGCCAGCAGCCCAAGTCGGAGGGCACGGGAGACCCAGTACTTC.

In this sample, this clonotype turned up once. A much larger clonotype is one base distant, so this may be a read error. The V and J genes are TRBV6-5 and TRBJ2-5; D is unresolved. Trimming took off 3 bases at V and 13 bases at J, with 21 bases between the two ends. Germline values: CDR1 MNHEY, CDR2 SVGAGI. This CDR3 region has 14 residues. The CDR3 DNA reads as TGTGCCAGCAGTTATGATCCTAGTAGCTACGAGCGGTACTTC. It specifies CASSYDPSSYERYF.

Only a few counts were recorded for this clonotype. The chain couples TRBV6-2 or TRBV6-3 to TRBJ2-1, with TRBD1 matching 7 bases. The CDR3 has 17 residues. The V gene end was trimmed by 2 bases and the J gene end by 2 bases; junction bases not matched to a gene: 9. Per germline, CDR1 MNHEY and CDR2 SVGEGT. The CDR3 sequence: CASSYPQTGRPYNEQFF. In DNA form, the CDR3 reads TGTGCCAGCAGTTACCCTCAGACAGGGCGACCCTACAATGAGCAGTTCTTC.

This clonotype was seen more than once but under ten times. The CDR3 here is CASSLVRGDTEAFF. The CDR3 region has the DNA TGTGCCAGCAGCTTGGTAAGGGGGGACACTGAAGCTTTCTTT. The V gene is TRBV5-6, the J gene TRBJ1-1; D is perhaps TRBD1 (6 bases). Trimming pared 0 bases from V and 3 bases from J, leaving 9 bases between. Germline lookup yields CDR1 SGHDT and CDR2 YYEEEE. There are 14 residues in the CDR3.

This clonotype appeared a few times. The chain carries TRBV6-5 and TRBJ2-1, with D possibly matching TRBD1 (6 bases). Per the germline V gene, CDR1 is MNHEY and CDR2 is SVGAGI. The CDR3 covers 15 residues. Trimming left V 0 bases short and J 2 bases short, with 8 bases between. DNA of the CDR3: TGTGCCAGCAGTTACTCACAGGGTCCCTACAATGAGCAGTTCTTC. Protein product: CASSYSQGPYNEQFF.

The CDR3: CASSKLGNQPQHF. The CDR3, as DNA: TGTGCCAGCAGCAAACTCGGGAATCAGCCCCAGCATTTT. The chain couples TRBV21-1 to TRBJ1-5. TRBV21-1 is flagged as a pseudogene. CDR3 size: 13 residues.

The rearrangement uses TRBV7-2 and TRBJ1-4; tentatively, D is TRBD1 (5 bases). The V end lost 5 bases, the J end lost 15 bases, and 16 bases lay between the germline ends. The CDR3 is made up of 12 amino acids. Per the germline V gene, CDR1 is SGHTA and CDR2 is FQGNSA. The CDR3 reads CTSSPDVGRLFF. The DNA for the CDR3 is TGTACCAGCAGCCCCGACGTGGGACGGTTGTTTTTT.

The chain couples TRBV7-2 to TRBJ2-1, with D perhaps TRBD2 (7 bases). Germline CDR1 SGHTA, CDR2 FQGNSA. Between the trimmed V and J ends, which lost 0 bases and 7 bases, there was a span of 13 bases. CDR3 length: 15 amino acids. CDR3 DNA sequence: TGTGCCAGCAGCTTAGCGGGGGGGCCAAGGAATGAGCAGTTCTTC. It is translated as CASSLAGGPRNEQFF.

The chain has TRBV18 and TRBJ2-7, with a weak D call TRBD1 (6 bases). In germline, CDR1 is KGHSH, CDR2 LQKENI. The CDR3 totals 15 residues. The V end was cut by 0 bases, the J end by 0 bases, with 9 bases between. Here the CDR3 DNA reads TGTGCCAGCTCACCACCCGCAGGGGACTCCTACGAGCAGTACTTC. This translates into CASSPPAGDSYEQYF.

The rearrangement uses TRBV27 and TRBJ2-7; 7 nucleotides line up with TRBD2. V lost 5 bases, J lost 5 bases, and 6 bases stayed unmatched. This CDR3 spans 13 amino acids. CDR1 MNHEY and CDR2 SMNVEV come from the germline V gene (reference sequence). DNA for the CDR3: TGTGCCAGCAGTCCTCGGGGGGTCCACGAGCAGTACTTC. Residues: CASSPRGVHEQYF.

V is TRBV20-1 and J is TRBJ1-6; perhaps TRBD1 as D (6 bases). V gave up 1 base and J gave up 10 bases, with 17 bases separating them. The CDR3 consists of 15 residues. From germline, CDR1 is DFQATT and CDR2 SNEGSKA (reference sequence). The CDR3 is CSARVGGASDSPLHF. CDR3 nucleotides: TGCAGTGCTAGAGTTGGGGGGGCCAGTGACTCACCCCTCCACTTT.

A few counts support this clonotype. In DNA form, the CDR3 reads TGTGCCAGCAGTTACATAGGCGCTGAAGCTTTCTTT. Translated: CASSYIGAEAFF. The rearrangement joins TRBV6-5 to TRBJ1-1; no definite D call. The V and J ends lost 2 bases and 6 bases respectively, with 7 bases between them. This CDR3 comprises 12 residues. Germline values: CDR1 MNHEY, CDR2 SVGAGI.

This chain joins TRBV4-1 and TRBJ2-5, with D possibly matching TRBD2 (6 bases). The V end was cut by 0 bases, the J end by 9 bases, with 23 bases between. Germline CDR1 MGHRA, CDR2 YSYEKL. The CDR3 runs 17 residues. The DNA of the CDR3 is TGCGCCAGCAGCCAAGATAGTCTCGGTCAGGCCGGGGGTGCCCAGTACTTC. This sequence encodes CASSQDSLGQAGGAQYF.

This clonotype was detected only a few times. The rearrangement links TRBV9 to TRBJ1-1; 8 nucleotides agree with TRBD1. Trimming cost V 3 bases and J 3 bases; bases outside gene matches: 7. CDR3 size: 15 residues. Germline CDR1 SGDLS, CDR2 YYNGEE. The CDR3 coding sequence is TGTGCCAGCAGCGGGGGGGGACAGGATTACACTGAAGCTTTCTTT. Its translation is CASSGGGQDYTEAFF.

This chain uses TRBV20-1 with TRBJ2-5; 10 positions match TRBD2. Losses at the gene ends were 4 bases for V and 4 bases for J; bases not matched to a gene: 9. This CDR3 comprises 15 residues. From germline, CDR1 is DFQATT and CDR2 SNEGSKA (reference sequence). In DNA, the CDR3 is TGCAGTGCTAAGGTCCTAGCGGGAGTGCGAGAGACCCAGTACTTC. Residues: CSAKVLAGVRETQYF.

This clonotype was observed a few times. J is TRBJ1-5 and V is TRBV20-1, with D unclear. The V and J ends lost 4 bases and 5 bases respectively, with 15 bases between them. Germline V CDR1 and CDR2: DFQATT, SNEGSKA (reference sequence). The CDR3 has 14 amino acids. CDR3 DNA: TGCAGTGCTATACGTAGCCCTAACGATCAGCCCCAGCATTTT. As protein: CSAIRSPNDQPQHF.

This sequence joins TRBV7-2 and TRBJ2-7; 10 nucleotides align to TRBD2. V lost 1 base and J lost 3; bases outside the gene matches: 3. The CDR3 is made up of 15 amino acids. Germline assignment: CDR1 SGHTA and CDR2 FQGNSA. CDR3 loop: CASSLDLAGGYEQYF. CDR3 sequence (DNA): TGTGCCAGCAGCTTAGATTTAGCGGGAGGCTACGAGCAGTACTTC.

J is TRBJ1-1 and V is TRBV6-2 or TRBV6-3; D gene unclear. This CDR3 comprises 14 residues. The V end lost 6 bases, the J end lost 1 base, and 12 bases lay between the germline ends. Germline loops: CDR1 MNHEY, CDR2 SVGEGT. The CDR3 coding sequence is TGTGCCAGCAGCGAACCCCATGCGAACACTGAAGCTTTCTTT. Its translation is CASSEPHANTEAFF.